This is a list of T cell receptor beta chains from one sample in a study of blood T cell repertoires in COVID-19. Clones were read by immunoSEQ multiplex PCR, and TCRdb kept only the in-frame ones, dropping some. The table lists roughly 130,000 clones, about four fifths of them singletons. The material sequenced was peripheral blood. The source is a young woman who had recovered from COVID-19. CDR3s include the opening cysteine and the closing phenylalanine or tryptophan. Each record gives: CDR3 protein, CDR3 DNA, D gene, clone size, J gene, V gene. The D gene is left open where the match is weak. Some rows mark clone size as missing; the rest say once, few, many or name a class of expanded clone.

CASSLDGNNEQFF | TGTGCCAGCAGCTTGGACGGGAACAATGAGCAGTTCTTC | . | once | TRBJ2-1 | TRBV5-4
CATSRDIKGRYQPQHF | TGTGCCACCAGCAGGGATATCAAGGGGCGATATCAGCCCCAGCATTTT | . | . | TRBJ1-5 | TRBV15
CASSSTPTGFYGYTF | TGTGCCAGCAGTTCAACGCCAACGGGTTTTTATGGCTACACCTTC | . | . | TRBJ1-2 | TRBV27
CASSEVEDPATNEKLFF | TGTGCCAGCAGTGAAGTGGAGGACCCTGCAACTAATGAAAAACTGTTTTTT | . | . | TRBJ1-4 | TRBV6-1
CPGRRVRETQYF | TGCCCGGGAAGGAGGGTAAGGGAGACCCAGTACTTC | . | . | TRBJ2-5 | TRBV6-6
CASSLDGTGITGELFF | TGTGCCAGCAGCTTAGACGGGACAGGGATCACCGGGGAGCTGTTTTTT | TRBD1 | . | TRBJ2-2 | TRBV11-1
CASSSQENTEAFF | TGTGCCAGCAGCTCACAGGAGAACACTGAAGCTTTCTTT | . | . | TRBJ1-1 | TRBV11-2
CASTMDRINEKLFF | TGTGCCAGCACTATGGACAGAATTAATGAAAAACTGTTTTTT | . | . | TRBJ1-4 | TRBV6-5
CASSLKERGEATEAFF | TGTGCCAGCAGCTTAAAAGAACGAGGGGAGGCCACTGAAGCTTTCTTT | . | . | TRBJ1-1 | TRBV7-9
CASSMGQGVGTGELFF | TGTGCCAGCAGCATGGGACAGGGGGTAGGCACCGGGGAGCTGTTTTTT | TRBD1 | once | TRBJ2-2 | TRBV2
CASSGGGEGLSVFLSTDTQYF | TGCGCCAGCAGTGGCGGAGGGGAGGGCCTTTCAGTTTTTCTCAGCACAGATACGCAGTATTTT | TRBD2 | once | TRBJ2-3 | TRBV5-1
CASSFREVDSGANVLTF | TGCGCCAGCAGCTTCAGGGAAGTTGACTCTGGGGCCAACGTCCTGACTTTC | . | once | TRBJ2-6 | TRBV5-1
CAWSVRTGGFRANTEAFF | TGTGCCTGGAGTGTACGGACAGGAGGGTTTCGTGCGAACACTGAAGCTTTCTTT | TRBD1 | . | TRBJ1-1 | TRBV30
CASSSPTGRSGNTIYF | TGTGCCAGCAGTTCTCCGACAGGGAGGTCTGGAAACACCATATATTTT | TRBD1 | . | TRBJ1-3 | TRBV6-2/TRBV6-3
CASSGFGRVYGYGYTF | TGTGCCAGCAGTGGCTTCGGCAGGGTCTACGGCTATGGCTACACCTTC | . | . | TRBJ1-2 | TRBV2
CASSLSSNQPQHF | TGTGCCAGCAGTTTATCGTCAAATCAGCCCCAGCATTTT | . | . | TRBJ1-5 | TRBV27
CASSQTRRQSGNTIYF | TGTGCCAGCAGCCAAACCCGGCGACAGTCTGGAAACACCATATATTTT | . | . | TRBJ1-3 | TRBV7-6
CATSRGAGGGSYNEQFF | TGTGCCACCAGCAGAGGGGCGGGCGGGGGCTCCTACAATGAGCAGTTCTTC | TRBD2 | few | TRBJ2-1 | TRBV15
CAWSGWQGGREAFF | TGTGCCTGGAGTGGATGGCAGGGCGGACGGGAAGCTTTCTTT | . | . | TRBJ1-1 | TRBV30
CASTQGAPGTDTQYF | TGCGCCAGCACTCAGGGGGCGCCTGGCACAGATACGCAGTATTTT | TRBD1 | . | TRBJ2-3 | TRBV5-1
CASSGGDGDAVNTEAFF | TGTGCCAGCAGTGGGGGGGACGGAGACGCCGTGAACACTGAAGCTTTCTTT | . | once | TRBJ1-1 | TRBV2
CASSGTGTVNQPQHF | TGTGCCAGCAGTGGGACTGGGACAGTCAATCAGCCCCAGCATTTT | TRBD1 | once | TRBJ1-5 | TRBV27
CASSHGERSLNTGELFF | TGTGCCAGCAGCCATGGGGAGCGGAGCTTGAACACCGGGGAGCTGTTTTTT | . | . | TRBJ2-2 | TRBV3-1/TRBV3-2
CAISEPTGGGETQYF | TGTGCCATCAGTGAGCCGACAGGGGGAGGCGAGACCCAGTACTTC | TRBD1 | . | TRBJ2-5 | TRBV10-3
CASSLHFRRDGTYEQYF | TGTGCCAGCAGCTTACATTTTCGGCGGGACGGAACCTACGAGCAGTACTTC | . | few | TRBJ2-7 | TRBV11-2
CASSLDRFGEKLFF | TGTGCCAGCAGCTTAGACAGATTTGGGGAAAAACTGTTTTTT | . | . | TRBJ1-4 | TRBV7-9
CASSSGTGWIHYTF | TGTGCCAGCAGCTCAGGTACAGGGTGGATACACTACACCTTC | . | . | TRBJ1-2 | TRBV5-6
CASSPQARAAYQETQYF | TGTGCCAGCAGCCCCCAAGCGAGAGCGGCGTACCAAGAGACCCAGTACTTC | . | . | TRBJ2-5 | TRBV3-1/TRBV3-2
CASSPLRQGVDEQFF | TGTGCCAGCTCACCACTAAGGCAGGGGGTAGATGAGCAGTTCTTC | TRBD1 | . | TRBJ2-1 | TRBV18
CASSGVEVGETQYF | TGTGCCAGCAGTGGGGTGGAGGTTGGAGAGACCCAGTACTTC | . | . | TRBJ2-5 | TRBV2